A single sample gave rise to the 18 T cell receptor beta chains below, sequenced in a study of T cells in tumors after PD-1 blockade. The table came from immunoSEQ multiplex PCR; TCRdb's copy has only in-frame clones and leaves some out. The data contain roughly 48,000 clones, about 84% of them singletons. The source was PBMCs, collected before anti-PD-1 treatment. The receptors stem from a human donor with basal cell carcinoma.

This rearrangement joins TRBV7-9 to TRBJ2-7; 7 bases fit TRBD1. Germline V CDR1 and CDR2: SEHNR, FQNEAQ (reference sequence). The ends lost 5 bases at V and 3 bases at J; junction bases unmatched: 4. The CDR3 is 13 residues long. The CDR3 reads CASSRGTDYEQYF. The CDR3 coding sequence is TGTGCCAGCAGCCGTGGGACAGACTACGAGCAGTACTTC.

The chain joins TRBV6-5 to TRBJ2-1, with D perhaps matching TRBD2 (6 bases). The germline CDR1 and CDR2 sequences are MNHEY and SVGAGI. There are 13 residues in the CDR3. With 8 bases removed from V and 4 bases from J, the gap between germline ends came to 12 bases. DNA for the CDR3: TGTGCCAGCCGCCGGGACTCTTACAATGAGCAGTTCTTC. This translates into CASRRDSYNEQFF.

The chain's CDR3 is CASSLRTGGNEKLFF. CDR3 nucleotides: TGTGCCAGCAGCCTCCGGACAGGGGGCAATGAAAAACTGTTTTTT. The rearrangement links TRBV3-1 (or the pseudogene TRBV3-2) to TRBJ1-4, with TRBD1 identical over 11 bases. Per the germline V gene, CDR1 is LGHDT and CDR2 is YNNKEL (reference sequence). V lost 4 bases to trimming and J lost 5 bases; unmatched junction nucleotides: 3. The CDR3 has 15 amino acids.

This clone appeared a few times. The J gene is TRBJ1-4, the V gene TRBV24-1; unclear D gene. Germline lookup yields CDR1 KGHDR and CDR2 SFDVKD. This CDR3 comprises 14 residues. Trimming left V 9 bases short and J 0 bases short, with 10 bases between. The CDR3 here is CATQSGATNEKLFF. CDR3 nucleotide sequence: TGTGCCACCCAGTCTGGCGCAACTAATGAAAAACTGTTTTTT.

The chain uses TRBV5-1 and TRBJ2-3; TRBD2 agrees at 9 bases. V trimming: 4 bases; J trimming: 1 base; junction bases outside the gene matches: 10. This CDR3 is 17 amino acids long. Germline-derived CDR1 and CDR2 are SGHRS and YFSETQ. The chain's CDR3 is CASSPQRTSVRTDTQYF. The CDR3, as DNA: TGCGCCAGCAGCCCGCAACGGACTAGCGTTCGCACAGATACGCAGTATTTT.

Comments on this clone: A single base separates this from a much larger clone, so it may be a read error. The CDR3 DNA reads as TGTGCCAGCAGTTACCAGCGGGGGGCCTACGAGCAGTACTTC. This gives the protein CASSYQRGAYEQYF. This chain connects TRBV6-5 to TRBJ2-7, with 9 bases lining up with TRBD2. Unmatched junction bases numbered 1, after V lost 2 bases and J lost 2 bases. Per the germline V gene, CDR1 is MNHEY and CDR2 is SVGAGI. The CDR3 spans 14 residues.

As regards this clone: The junction shows a germline mismatch at one end, possibly a read error. Other DNA sequences from this sample encode an identical CDR3 as well. The rearrangement joins TRBV27 to TRBJ2-5; either TRBD1 or TRBD2 may supply D (5 bases each). CDR1 and CDR2 (germline): MNHEY, SMNVEV (reference sequence). There are 14 residues in the CDR3. CDR3 amino acids: CASSLYPGRETQYF. The CDR3 coding sequence is TGTGCCAGCAGTTTATATCCAGGGAGAGAGACTCAGTACTTC.

The rearrangement uses TRBV15 and TRBJ1-2; D gene unclear. Per germline, CDR1 LNHNV and CDR2 YYDKDF (reference sequence). Between the trimmed V and J ends, which lost 0 bases and 8 bases, there was a span of 13 bases. CDR3 length: 14 amino acids. The CDR3 nucleotides read TGTGCCACCAGCAGAGATGGGTCCCCAAAGGGCTACACCTTC. Residues: CATSRDGSPKGYTF. The complete variable domain, with remaining parts taken from reference TRBV15 and TRBJ1-2, reads DAMVIQNPRYQVTQFGKPVTLSCSQTLNHNVMYWYQQKSSQAPKLLFHYYDKDFNNEADTPDNFQSRRPNTSFCFLDIRSPGLGDTAMYLCATSRDGSPKGYTFGSGTRLTVV.

This clone has a single count. J is TRBJ2-5 and V is TRBV9; D may match TRBD1 or TRBD2 (6 bases each). Germline CDR1 reads SGDLS; CDR2 reads YYNGEE. Trimming took off 0 bases at V and 5 bases at J, with 11 bases between the two ends. This CDR3 is 14 amino acids long. The CDR3 loop is CASSVEGGWETQYF. CDR3 nucleotide sequence: TGTGCCAGCAGCGTAGAGGGGGGATGGGAGACCCAGTACTTC.

This chain connects TRBV5-6 to TRBJ2-2; D is possibly TRBD1 (5 bases). The CDR3 is made up of 16 amino acids. In germline, CDR1 is SGHDT, CDR2 YYEEEE. Trimming pared 2 bases from V and 3 bases from J, leaving 14 bases between. The CDR3 DNA follows: TGTGCCAGCAGCTTCCCAGGGCGATTAGACACCGGGGAGCTGTTTTTT. Protein product: CASSFPGRLDTGELFF. Full variable domain (missing parts from reference TRBV5-6 and TRBJ2-2): DAGVTQSPTHLIKTRGQQVTLRCSPKSGHDTVSWYQQALGQGPQFIFQYYEEEERQRGNFPDRFSGHQFPNYSSELNVNALLLGDSALYLCASSFPGRLDTGELFFGEGSRLTVL.

The chain recombines TRBV3-1 (or the pseudogene TRBV3-2) with TRBJ2-5, with D tentatively TRBD1 or TRBD2 (5 bases each). CDR1 is LGHDT and CDR2 is YNNKEL in the germline V gene (reference sequence). This CDR3 spans 14 amino acids. Between the trimmed V and J ends, which lost 10 bases and 0 bases, there was a span of 15 bases. The CDR3 sequence is CATQRGGHQETQYF. In DNA form, the CDR3 reads TGTGCCACCCAGAGGGGCGGGCACCAAGAGACCCAGTACTTC.

The V gene is TRBV11-3, the J gene TRBJ2-1; TRBD2 is a possible D gene (6 bases). This CDR3 has 17 residues. Trimming shortened V by 2 bases and J by 2 bases, and 16 bases separated the two germline ends. Germline loops: CDR1 SGHNT, CDR2 YENEEA. The CDR3 DNA reads as TGTGCCAGCAGCTTAAACGACCGGGGGTCACCCTACAATGAGCAGTTCTTC. Translated, it gives CASSLNDRGSPYNEQFF.

The gene calls are TRBV5-1 and TRBJ2-7; 9 bases fit TRBD1. Germline values: CDR1 SGHRS, CDR2 YFSETQ. V lost 3 bases and J lost 3; bases outside the gene matches: 7. The CDR3 consists of 15 residues. In DNA form, the CDR3 reads TGCGCCAGCAGCTCCTCCGGGACAGGGATCTACGAGCAGTACTTC. Encoded protein: CASSSSGTGIYEQYF.

The V gene is TRBV6-5, the J gene TRBJ2-7, with D uncertain. V dropped 2 bases and J dropped 2 bases, with 13 bases sitting between them. Germline V gene lookup returns CDR1 MNHEY and CDR2 SVGAGI. The CDR3 is 15 residues long. The CDR3 protein is CASSYVSQEPYEQYF. In nucleotides, the CDR3 is TGTGCCAGCAGTTACGTTAGTCAGGAACCCTACGAGCAGTACTTC.

The chain couples TRBV6-4 to TRBJ2-1; 7 bases align to TRBD2. The CDR3 has 16 residues. CDR1 is MRHNA, CDR2 SNTAGT, per germline. Trimming took 0 bases from V and 0 from J; bases not matched to a gene: 2. This chain's CDR3 is CASSDSWGGSYNEQFF. The DNA of the CDR3 is TGTGCCAGCAGTGACTCATGGGGGGGCTCCTACAATGAGCAGTTCTTC.

V is TRBV5-1 and J is TRBJ1-1, with no clear D. V was shortened by 3 bases and J by 8 bases, with 14 bases between the two germline ends. Germline V gene data show CDR1 as SGHRS and CDR2 as YFSETQ. The CDR3 totals 13 residues. The CDR3 here is CASSSVGRAEAFF. In DNA, the CDR3 is TGCGCCAGCAGCTCGGTCGGACGGGCCGAAGCTTTCTTT.

Concerning this clone itself: At one boundary the junction diverges from the germline segment, which might be a read error. In the same sample, other DNA sequences code for this CDR3. The V call is TRBV7-9, the J call TRBJ2-7; 7 bases map to TRBD1. The CDR3 is 15 residues long. Germline CDR1 SEHNR, CDR2 FQNEAQ (reference sequence). DNA of the CDR3: TGTGCCAGTAGCTTACCCGGGACAGCCTCCTACGAGCAGTACTTC. This translates into CASSLPGTASYEQYF.

This sequence joins TRBV6-4 and TRBJ2-3; TRBD2 is a possible D gene (6 bases). Germline CDR1 reads MRHNA; CDR2 reads SNTAGT. The CDR3 spans 14 residues. With 6 bases removed from V and 4 bases from J, the gap between germline ends came to 14 bases. The CDR3 is CASSLVGEADTQYF. The CDR3 DNA follows: TGTGCCAGCAGCTTGGTGGGGGAGGCAGATACGCAGTATTTT.